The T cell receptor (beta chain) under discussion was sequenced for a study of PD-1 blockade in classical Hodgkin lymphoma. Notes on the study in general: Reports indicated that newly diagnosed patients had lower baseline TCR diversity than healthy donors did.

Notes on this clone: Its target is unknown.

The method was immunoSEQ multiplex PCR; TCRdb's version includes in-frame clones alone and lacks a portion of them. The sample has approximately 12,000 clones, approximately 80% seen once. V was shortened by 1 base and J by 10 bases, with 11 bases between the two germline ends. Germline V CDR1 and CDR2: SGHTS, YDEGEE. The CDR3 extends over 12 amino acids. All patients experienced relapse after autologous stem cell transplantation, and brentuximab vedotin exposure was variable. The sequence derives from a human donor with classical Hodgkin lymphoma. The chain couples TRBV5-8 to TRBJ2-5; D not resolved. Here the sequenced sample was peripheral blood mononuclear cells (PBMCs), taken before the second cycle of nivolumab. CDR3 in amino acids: CASSLTVRHQYF. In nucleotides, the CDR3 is TGTGCCAGCAGCTTGACGGTCCGTCACCAGTACTTC.